This T cell receptor beta chain stems from a study of blood T cell repertoires in COVID-19 (dated by TCRdb to 2020 to 2021). About the investigation overall: Samples from collaborators originated in the United States, Italy and Spain and spanned both the acute and convalescent phases of COVID-19. The material from the prospective study consisted of cDNA or gDNA derived from T cells, B-cell-depleted T cells, or PBMCs. Subjects who had been exposed to COVID-19, were actively infected with it, or had recovered from it provided the deeply sampled blood TCRbeta repertoires that made up the dataset. The repertoires were made available in a free public database intended to serve as a resource for research on the immune response to SARS-CoV-2. Samples were obtained from the ongoing ImmuneRACE study (first 160 participants) and from 1,254 subjects provided by 6 global collaborators. The sample metadata nearly always contained a de-identified subject ID, COVID-19 status, age in years and sex. HLA class I and class II types, where available, came from metadata supplied by the sample provider rather than from assay-based typing. What the work shows at the level of the full study, not this receptor alone: The amount of clinical and demographic metadata varied by source and participant and was provided uncurated.

Whole blood was collected in K2EDTA tubes by collaborating institutions according to the institutions' own protocols. Collaborator samples were shipped for TCRbeta analysis as frozen whole blood, isolated PBMCs, or DNA extracted from either sample type. In regard to this clone: Its cognate antigen has yet to be identified. No much larger clonotype is one base removed from it; base qualities were not supplied.

The immunoSEQ Assay, a bias-controlled multiplex PCR, was used to amplify TCRbeta CDR3 regions from genomic DNA. The original methods were these. The number of nucleated cells in each sample was estimated by amplification of reference gene primers within the assay. To quantify the absolute abundance of each unique TCRbeta CDR3 rearrangement, sequence reads were collapsed and filtered. For each sample, productive Simpson clonality was calculated by taking the square root of Simpson's diversity index across productive rearrangements. TCRdb re-hosts the immuneACCESS table, in-frame sequences only. Its copies lack some clones; in the studies checked, an unresolved V gene accounts for under half of them, and the cause for the rest is not known. V, J and clone size were drawn from that table, and D and trimming were deduced from the DNA. Here the sample has 83,000 or so clones; almost 85% occur a single time. In total, the top ten clones hold 20% to 25% of the sample.

The germline V gene (reference sequence) yields SGHNT for CDR1 and YYREEE for CDR2. V has 2 bases trimmed and J has 3 bases trimmed; junction bases matching no gene number 9. The CDR3 contains 16 residues, cysteine and phenylalanine counted. Only CDR3 DNA is held: 48 bases, read in frame from base 1. The sequence links TRBV5-4 to TRBJ2-3, with 7 bases aligning to TRBD1. This sequence originates from a human donor in a cohort sampled during active COVID-19. The sequencing sample was made of peripheral blood. The bases are TGTGCCAGCAGCTTATCCACAGGGGCGGTGACAGATACGCAGTATTTT. Translated, it gives CASSLSTGAVTDTQYF.